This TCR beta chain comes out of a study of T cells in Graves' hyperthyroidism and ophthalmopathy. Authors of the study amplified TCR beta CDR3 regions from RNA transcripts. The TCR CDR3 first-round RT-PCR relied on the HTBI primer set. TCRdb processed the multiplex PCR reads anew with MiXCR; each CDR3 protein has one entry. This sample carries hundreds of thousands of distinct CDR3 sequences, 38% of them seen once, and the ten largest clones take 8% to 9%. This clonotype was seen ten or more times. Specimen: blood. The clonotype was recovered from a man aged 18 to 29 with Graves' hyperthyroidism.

CDR3 residues: CASSHWRGYEQYF. Written as DNA, the CDR3 is TGCGCCAGCAGCCACTGGAGGGGCTACGAGCAGTACTTC. V usage is TRBV4-3 and J usage is TRBJ2-7, with D possibly being TRBD2 (6 bases). The CDR3 runs 13 residues. Per the germline V gene, CDR1 is LGHNA and CDR2 is YSLEER. Trimming shortened V by 3 bases and J by 3 bases, and 9 bases separated the two germline ends.